This TCR beta chain is from a study of OX40 agonist ivuxolimab in advanced cancers. Study-level background: With ivuxolimab, an agonistic anti-OX40 (CD134) antibody, patients were treated.

This CDR3 is 13 amino acids long. Trimming removed 5 bases at V and 4 bases at J, with 12 bases between. CDR1 MGHDK and CDR2 SYGVNS come from the germline V gene. Produced via immunoSEQ multiplex PCR; TCRdb's table is partial and in-frame only. The data show tens of thousands of clones, 90% to 95% seen once. The chain uses TRBV25-1 and TRBJ2-7, with D perhaps matching TRBD1 (5 bases). The starting material was CD4+ or CD8+ T cells sorted from blood, obtained in a trial of the OX40 agonist ivuxolimab. The receptor was derived from an adult with an advanced solid tumor such as melanoma, head and neck, liver or kidney cancer. CDR3 residues: CASSLQGLYEQYF. The CDR3 DNA follows: TGTGCCAGCAGTCTGCAGGGTCTATACGAGCAGTACTTC.